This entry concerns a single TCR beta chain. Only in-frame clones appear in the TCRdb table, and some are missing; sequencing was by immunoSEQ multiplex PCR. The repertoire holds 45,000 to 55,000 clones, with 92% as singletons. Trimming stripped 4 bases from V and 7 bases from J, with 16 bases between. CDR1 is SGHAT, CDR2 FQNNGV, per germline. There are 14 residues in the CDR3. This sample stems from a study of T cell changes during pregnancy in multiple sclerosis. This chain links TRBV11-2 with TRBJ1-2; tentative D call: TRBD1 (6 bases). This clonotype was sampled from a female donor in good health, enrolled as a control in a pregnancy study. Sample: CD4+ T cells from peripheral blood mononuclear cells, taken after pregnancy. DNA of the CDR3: TGTGCCAGCAGCTCCACCGACAGCAGGGGTGGCTACACCTTC. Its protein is CASSSTDSRGGYTF.